The 7 T cell receptor beta chains given below trace back to one sample, sequenced in a study of blood T cell repertoires in COVID-19. Here immunoSEQ multiplex PCR was the method, and the copy in TCRdb shows in-frame clones only, minus some. The sample has around 170,000 clones, over 75% seen once. Sequencing used PBMCs or T cells enriched from blood (not recorded which). These receptors were taken from a woman in her forties or fifties who had recovered from COVID-19.

The chain couples TRBV9 to TRBJ2-7; D may be TRBD2 (6 bases). V shed 3 bases and J shed 5 bases, with 9 bases lying between them. Germline values: CDR1 SGDLS, CDR2 YYNGEE. CDR3 length: 12 residues. The CDR3 region has the DNA TGTGCCAGCAGCGGGTCTAGCGACGAGCAGTACTTC. Translation: CASSGSSDEQYF.

The rearrangement links TRBV29-1 to TRBJ2-1; D unclear. The germline gives CDR1 SQVTM, CDR2 ANQGSEA. CDR3 length: 13 residues. The V and J ends lost 8 bases and 8 bases respectively, with 19 bases between them. DNA for the CDR3: TGCAGCCTGGTGGATGGAGTAGGTTATGAGCAGTTCTTC. Amino acids: CSLVDGVGYEQFF.

The chain couples TRBV20-1 to TRBJ2-7; D gene unclear. CDR1 is DFQATT and CDR2 is SNEGSKA in the germline V gene (reference sequence). V was clipped by 3 bases and J by 0 bases, with 3 bases between them. CDR3 size: 11 residues. The CDR3 DNA reads as TGCAGTGCTAGGCGCTCCTACGAGCAGTACTTC. Amino acid sequence: CSARRSYEQYF.

The chain combines TRBV5-4 with TRBJ2-2; 11 bases map to TRBD1. CDR1 SGHNT and CDR2 YYREEE come from the germline V gene (reference sequence). There are 16 residues in the CDR3. V shed 4 bases and J 7 bases; nucleotides not matched to a gene: 9. The CDR3 loop is CASSDGQGARGGELFF. In nucleotides, the CDR3 is TGTGCCAGCAGCGATGGACAGGGGGCGCGAGGCGGGGAGCTGTTTTTT.

The chain joins TRBV28 to TRBJ2-1; TRBD2 matches at 9 bases. The CDR3 is 18 residues long. J lost 1 base, V lost 0 bases, and 7 bases had no gene match. CDR1 and CDR2 (germline): MDHEN, SYDVKM. CDR3 sequence: CASSLWGGLANSYNEQFF. As DNA, the CDR3 is TGTGCCAGCAGTTTATGGGGAGGACTAGCGAATTCCTACAATGAGCAGTTCTTC.

The chain has TRBV13 and TRBJ2-2; 7 bases are shared with TRBD2. This CDR3 comprises 18 residues. J was trimmed by 0 bases and V by 0 bases; bases with no gene match: 7. Per the germline V gene, CDR1 is PRHDT and CDR2 is FYEKMQ (reference sequence). The CDR3 reads CASSLGWLADTNTGELFF. The CDR3 DNA reads as TGTGCCAGCAGCTTAGGTTGGCTAGCGGACACGAACACCGGGGAGCTGTTTTTT.

V and J are TRBV19 and TRBJ1-2, with 8 nucleotides matching TRBD1. With V trimmed by 5 bases and J by 4 bases, 9 bases remained unmatched. The CDR3 has 15 residues. The germline V gene has CDR1 LNHDA and CDR2 SQIVND (reference sequence). The CDR3 loop reads CASSPTGTGTYGYTF. Here the CDR3 DNA reads TGTGCCAGTAGTCCAACCGGGACAGGAACCTATGGCTACACCTTC.